A selection of T cell receptor beta chains follows, all from one sample in a study of T cell responses to AZD1222 COVID-19 vaccine. Assay used: immunoSEQ multiplex PCR; TCRdb lists only in-frame clones, some missing. This sample has tens of thousands of clones, with 90% found just once. This specimen was peripheral blood, taken 28 days after the second AZD1222 dose. The receptors come from an adult who received the AZD1222 COVID-19 vaccine. CDR3s include the opening cysteine and the closing phenylalanine or tryptophan. D genes are given only for firm matches. Size is stated for part of the rows, as once, few or many counts, or as a class when the clone is expanded.

>TRBJ1-2|TRBV4-1|-|TRBD1
TGCGCCAGCAGCACAACAGGGGGCAGCTATGGCTACACCTTC
CASSTTGGSYGYTF
>TRBJ2-7|TRBV27|-|TRBD1
TGTGCCAGCAGTTTAGGGACAGGACCCTACGAGCAGTACTTC
CASSLGTGPYEQYF
>TRBJ1-5|TRBV28|-|-
TGTGCCAGCAGTATTACGAGCAATCAGCCCCAGCATTTT
CASSITSNQPQHF
>TRBJ1-3|TRBV28|once|-
TGTGCCAGCAGTTCCAGGGGAAACACCATATATTTT
CASSSRGNTIYF
>TRBJ1-2|TRBV10-3|-|-
TGTGCCATCAGTGAGTCAAGCCGGTTGGCAGCTGATGGCTACACCTTC
CAISESSRLAADGYTF
>TRBJ1-4|TRBV6-5|-|-
TGTGCCAGCAGTTACAGGGGAGCTAATGAAAAACTGTTTTTT
CASSYRGANEKLFF
>TRBJ1-3|TRBV10-3|-|-
TGTGCCACCCGGGAGGATATCTCTGGAAACACCATATATTTT
CATREDISGNTIYF
>TRBJ1-1|TRBV30|-|-
TGTGCCTGGAGTGTATTTGGGGGCACTGAAGCTTTCTTT
CAWSVFGGTEAFF
>TRBJ2-3|TRBV11-2|-|TRBD2
TGTGCCAGCATCAAGCGGGGTAGCACAGATACGCAGTATTTT
CASIKRGSTDTQYF
>TRBJ2-7|TRBV28|-|TRBD1
TGTGCCAGCAGTTCGGGACAGGGGGGCGAGCAGTACTTC
CASSSGQGGEQYF
>TRBJ1-5|TRBV19|-|-
TGTGCCAGTAGTGCCCGTCCCGGGCGGGGAGTGGGTCAGCCCCAGCATTTT
CASSARPGRGVGQPQHF
>TRBJ2-5|TRBV19|-|TRBD2
TGTGCCAGTAGCACCACCTCTAGCGGGGGGTCAGAGACCCAGTACTTC
CASSTTSSGGSETQYF
>TRBJ1-1|TRBV7-9|-|-
TGTGCCAGCAGCCCCCCCCCGCGACTGACCATGAACACTGAAGCTTTCTTT
CASSPPPRLTMNTEAFF
>TRBJ2-1|TRBV7-6|few|-
TGTGCCAGCAGCTTAGCAGGGTACCTTACAAATGAGCAGTTCTTC
CASSLAGYLTNEQFF
>TRBJ1-1|TRBV5-1|-|TRBD1
TGCGCCAGCAGCTCCCAGGGGGAAACTGAAGCTTTCTTT
CASSSQGETEAFF
>TRBJ2-7|TRBV4-2|-|-
TGTGCCAGCAGCCAAGTCTCAGGCAGGGAGAACGAGCAGTACTTC
CASSQVSGRENEQYF
>TRBJ1-2|TRBV14|once|-
TGTGCCAGCAGCCAAGAGACAGGCTCTAACTATGGCTACACCTTC
CASSQETGSNYGYTF